The 9 T cell receptor beta chains reported below all come from one sample, sequenced in a study of CD8+ T cells in alopecia areata. Isolated RNA was reverse transcribed into cDNA used as the sequencing template. Here immunoSEQ multiplex PCR was the method, and the copy in TCRdb shows in-frame clones only, minus some. This table has approximately 280,000 clones, 58% appearing once. Treatment noted: oral pan-JAK inhibitor, 5-10 mg twice daily. Sequences were derived from CD4+ T cells sorted from blood, sampled at week 24, from a patient treated with tofacitinib. These TCRs come from a human donor with alopecia areata.

This chain joins TRBV29-1 and TRBJ1-1; possibly TRBD1 for D (6 bases). Germline V gives CDR1 SQVTM, CDR2 ANQGSEA. The V gene lost 6 bases and the J gene lost 3 bases, with 17 bases spanning the gap. The CDR3 loop spans 14 amino acids. CDR3: CSVAWKGEDTEAFF. In DNA form, the CDR3 reads TGCAGCGTCGCTTGGAAGGGGGAGGACACTGAAGCTTTCTTT.

This clone was seen ten or more times. The chain carries TRBV9 and TRBJ1-2; D is unclear. Germline CDR1 and CDR2: SGDLS and YYNGEE. The CDR3 sequence is 12 residues long. The V and J ends lost 4 bases and 5 bases respectively, with 9 bases between them. The CDR3 bases are TGTGCCAGCAGCTTCGGGTCTTATGGCTACACCTTC. Its translation: CASSFGSYGYTF.

The V gene is TRBV29-1, the J gene TRBJ2-5; D remains ambiguous. Per germline, CDR1 SQVTM and CDR2 ANQGSEA. There are 10 residues in the CDR3. This chain's CDR3 is CSCFQETQYF. The CDR3, as DNA: TGCAGTTGCTTCCAAGAGACCCAGTACTTC.

This clone occurred a few times. The V call is TRBV29-1, the J call TRBJ1-3, with D perhaps matching TRBD1 (6 bases). CDR1 is SQVTM and CDR2 is ANQGSEA in the germline V gene. Trimming took off 6 bases at V and 0 bases at J, with 9 bases between the two ends. This CDR3 region has 13 residues. In DNA, the CDR3 is TGCAGCGTGTCGACAGGCTCTGGAAACACCATATATTTT. Translated, it gives CSVSTGSGNTIYF.

This clone was counted only a few times. CDR3 nucleotide sequence: TGCAGCGTTGAAGGAGGGGGGCACACCCGTGTGTATTTT. It yields the protein CSVEGGGHTRVYF. The chain links TRBV29-1 to TRBJ2-3; D could derive from TRBD1 or TRBD2 (6 bases each). Trimming cost V 1 base and J 14 bases, with 19 bases left between them. CDR1 and CDR2 from the germline V gene are SQVTM and ANQGSEA. This CDR3 has 13 residues.

This chain uses TRBV5-1 with TRBJ2-2; D is unresolved. The V and J ends lost 0 bases and 5 bases respectively, with 5 bases between them. Looked up from germline, CDR1 is SGHRS and CDR2 is YFSETQ. This CDR3 is built from 13 residues. The CDR3 region is CASSLVVTGELFF. In DNA, the CDR3 is TGCGCCAGCAGCTTGGTTGTAACCGGGGAGCTGTTTTTT. Full variable domain (rest looked up from reference TRBV5-1 and TRBJ2-2): KAGVTQTPRYLIKTRGQQVTLSCSPISGHRSVSWYQQTPGQGLQFLFEYFSETQRNKGNFPGRFSGRQFSNSRSEMNVSTLELGDSALYLCASSLVVTGELFFGEGSRLTVL.

This chain links TRBV4-2 with TRBJ2-5; TRBD2 agrees at 7 bases. The CDR3 consists of 16 residues. The germline gives CDR1 LGHNA, CDR2 YNFKEQ. The V segment lost 1 base and the J segment 3 bases; nucleotides outside the gene matches: 8. The CDR3 DNA reads TGTGCCAGCAGCCAAGCCGCCGGGACTACCAAAGAGACCCAGTACTTC. This codes for CASSQAAGTTKETQYF.

CDR3 coding DNA: TGCGCCAGCAGCCAAGGTAGACAGGGGAAGGGCACCTTC. Translating it yields CASSQGRQGKGTF. The chain has TRBV4-1 and TRBJ1-2; 8 bases agree with TRBD1. The CDR3 is 13 amino acids. The junction had 8 bases not matched to a gene; V was cut back by 1 base and J by 13 bases. CDR1 and CDR2 (germline): MGHRA, YSYEKL.

The rearrangement links TRBV7-9 to TRBJ1-4; tentatively, D is TRBD1 (6 bases). This CDR3 region has 16 residues. Germline loops: CDR1 SEHNR, CDR2 FQNEAQ (reference sequence). The V and J ends lost 7 bases and 6 bases respectively, with 21 bases between them. The CDR3 nucleotides are TGTGCCAGCATTCCGTATCGTCGGGACAAACATGAAAAACTGTTTTTT. This gives the protein CASIPYRRDKHEKLFF.